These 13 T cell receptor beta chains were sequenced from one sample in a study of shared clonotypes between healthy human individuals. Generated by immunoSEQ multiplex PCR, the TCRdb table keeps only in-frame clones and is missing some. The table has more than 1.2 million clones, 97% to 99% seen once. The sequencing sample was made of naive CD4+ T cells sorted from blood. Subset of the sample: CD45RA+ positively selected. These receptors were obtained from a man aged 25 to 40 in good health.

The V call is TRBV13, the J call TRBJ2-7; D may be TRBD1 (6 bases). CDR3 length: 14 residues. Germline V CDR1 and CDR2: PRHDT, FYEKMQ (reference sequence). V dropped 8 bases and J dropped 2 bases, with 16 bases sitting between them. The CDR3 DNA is TGTGCCAGCGATGCTCGGGACACCCCCTACGAGCAGTACTTC. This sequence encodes CASDARDTPYEQYF. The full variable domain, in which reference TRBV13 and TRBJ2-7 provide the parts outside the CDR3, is AAGVIQSPRHLIKEKRETATLKCYPIPRHDTVYWYQQGPGQDPQFLISFYEKMQSDKGSIPDRFSAQQFSDYHSELNMSSLELGDSALYFCASDARDTPYEQYFGPGTRLTVT.

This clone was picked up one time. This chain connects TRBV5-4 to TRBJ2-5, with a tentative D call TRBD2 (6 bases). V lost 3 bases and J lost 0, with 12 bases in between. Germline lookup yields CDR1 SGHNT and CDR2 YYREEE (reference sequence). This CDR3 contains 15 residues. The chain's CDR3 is CASSSRERYQETQYF. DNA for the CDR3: TGTGCCAGCAGCTCACGGGAGAGGTACCAAGAGACCCAGTACTTC. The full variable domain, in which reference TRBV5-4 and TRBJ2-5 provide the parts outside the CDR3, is ETGVTQSPTHLIKTRGQQVTLRCSSQSGHNTVSWYQQALGQGPQFIFQYYREEENGRGNFPPRFSGLQFPNYSSELNVNALELDDSALYLCASSSRERYQETQYFGPGTRLLVL.

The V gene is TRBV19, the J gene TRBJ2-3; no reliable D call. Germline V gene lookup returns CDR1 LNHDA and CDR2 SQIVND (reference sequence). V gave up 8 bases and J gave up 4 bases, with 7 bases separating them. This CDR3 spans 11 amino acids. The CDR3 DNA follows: TGTGCCAGTGCCCACTCAGATACGCAGTATTTT. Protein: CASAHSDTQYF.

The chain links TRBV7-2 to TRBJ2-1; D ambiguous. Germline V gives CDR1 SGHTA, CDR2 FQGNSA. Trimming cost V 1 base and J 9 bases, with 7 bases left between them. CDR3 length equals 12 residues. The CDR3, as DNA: TGTGCCAGCAGCTTAGGTGTTGCTGAGCAGTTCTTC. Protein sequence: CASSLGVAEQFF. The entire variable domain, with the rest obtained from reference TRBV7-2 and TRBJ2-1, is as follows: GAGVSQSPSNKVTEKGKDVELRCDPISGHTALYWYRQSLGQGLEFLIYFQGNSAPDKSGLPSDRFSAERTGGSVSTLTIQRTQQEDSAVYLCASSLGVAEQFFGPGTRLTVL.

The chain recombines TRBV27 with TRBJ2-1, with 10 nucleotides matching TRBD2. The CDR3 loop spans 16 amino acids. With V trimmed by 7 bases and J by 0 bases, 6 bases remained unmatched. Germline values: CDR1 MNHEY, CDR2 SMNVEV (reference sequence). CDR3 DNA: TGTGCCAGCACTCCTAGCGGGAGCCCCTCCTACAATGAGCAGTTCTTC. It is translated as CASTPSGSPSYNEQFF.

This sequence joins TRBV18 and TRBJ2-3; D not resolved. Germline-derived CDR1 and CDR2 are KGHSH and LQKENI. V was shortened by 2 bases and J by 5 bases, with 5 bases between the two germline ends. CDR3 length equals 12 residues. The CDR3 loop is CASSPGEDTQYF. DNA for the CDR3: TGTGCCAGCTCACCAGGCGAAGATACGCAGTATTTT.

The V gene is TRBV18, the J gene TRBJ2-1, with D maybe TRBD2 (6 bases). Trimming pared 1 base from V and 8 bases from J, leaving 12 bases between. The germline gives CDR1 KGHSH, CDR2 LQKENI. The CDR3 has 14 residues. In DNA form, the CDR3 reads TGTGCCAGCTCACCACTTGGAGGGGAGGATGAGCAGTTCTTC. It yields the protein CASSPLGGEDEQFF.

CDR3 bases: TGTGCCAGCAGTGCCGAGGGGGGCTACGAGCAGTACTTC. Protein sequence: CASSAEGGYEQYF. The V and J genes are TRBV6-4 and TRBJ2-7; tentatively, D is TRBD1 or TRBD2 (6 bases each). Trimming shortened V by 4 bases and J by 3 bases, and 10 bases separated the two germline ends. CDR3 length: 13 residues. The V gene's germline CDR1 is MRHNA and CDR2 SNTAGT.

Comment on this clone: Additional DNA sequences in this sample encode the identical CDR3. CDR3 nucleotide sequence: TGCGCCAGCAGCTTGGGACTCAGCTATGGCTACACCTTC. Translation: CASSLGLSYGYTF. The chain has TRBV5-1 and TRBJ1-2; D is uncertain. The length of the CDR3 is 13 residues. Trimming removed 0 bases at V and 4 bases at J, with 7 bases between. The V gene's germline CDR1 is SGHRS and CDR2 YFSETQ.

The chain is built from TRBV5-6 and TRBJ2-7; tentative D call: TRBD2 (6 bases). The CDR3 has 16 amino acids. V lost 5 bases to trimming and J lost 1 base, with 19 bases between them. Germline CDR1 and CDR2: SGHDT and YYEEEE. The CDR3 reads CASRVRGREKSYEQYF. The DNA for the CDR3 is TGTGCCAGCAGGGTGCGGGGTAGGGAAAAATCCTACGAGCAGTACTTC.

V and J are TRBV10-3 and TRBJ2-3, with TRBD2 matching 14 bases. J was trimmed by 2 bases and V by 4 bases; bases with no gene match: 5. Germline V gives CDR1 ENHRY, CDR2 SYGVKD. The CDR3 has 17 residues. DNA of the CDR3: TGTGCCATCAGTGTCGGGACTAGCGGGGGATCCACAGATACGCAGTATTTT. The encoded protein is CAISVGTSGGSTDTQYF.

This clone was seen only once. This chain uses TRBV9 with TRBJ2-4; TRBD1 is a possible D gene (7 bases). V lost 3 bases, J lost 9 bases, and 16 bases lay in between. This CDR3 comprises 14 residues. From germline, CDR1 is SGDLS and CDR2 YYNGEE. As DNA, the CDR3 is TGTGCCAGCAGCGATCGACAGGGAGGCGGCATTCAGTACTTC. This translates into CASSDRQGGGIQYF.

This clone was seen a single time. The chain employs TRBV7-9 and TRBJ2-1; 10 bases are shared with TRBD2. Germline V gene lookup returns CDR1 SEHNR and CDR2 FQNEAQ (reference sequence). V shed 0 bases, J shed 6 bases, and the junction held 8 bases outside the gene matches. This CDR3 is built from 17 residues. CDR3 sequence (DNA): TGTGCCAGCAGCTTAGCTATACTAGCGGGAAGTCGCAATGAGCAGTTCTTC. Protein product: CASSLAILAGSRNEQFF.